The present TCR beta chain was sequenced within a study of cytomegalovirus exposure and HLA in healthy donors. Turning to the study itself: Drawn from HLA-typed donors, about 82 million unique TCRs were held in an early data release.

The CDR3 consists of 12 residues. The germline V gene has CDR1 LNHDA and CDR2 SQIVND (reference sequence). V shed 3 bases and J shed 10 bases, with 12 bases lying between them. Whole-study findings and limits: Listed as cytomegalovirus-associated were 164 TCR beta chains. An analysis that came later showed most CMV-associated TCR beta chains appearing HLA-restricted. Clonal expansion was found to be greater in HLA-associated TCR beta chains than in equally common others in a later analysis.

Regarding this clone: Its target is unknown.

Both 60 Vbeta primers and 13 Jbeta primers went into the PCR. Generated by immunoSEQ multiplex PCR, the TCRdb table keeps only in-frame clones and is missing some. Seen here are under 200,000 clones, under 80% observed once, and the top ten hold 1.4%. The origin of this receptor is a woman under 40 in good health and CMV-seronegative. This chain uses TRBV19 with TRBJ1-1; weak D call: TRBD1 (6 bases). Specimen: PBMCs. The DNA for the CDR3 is TGTGCCAGTAGTATCCGACAGGCAGCAGCTTTCTTT. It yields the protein CASSIRQAAAFF.